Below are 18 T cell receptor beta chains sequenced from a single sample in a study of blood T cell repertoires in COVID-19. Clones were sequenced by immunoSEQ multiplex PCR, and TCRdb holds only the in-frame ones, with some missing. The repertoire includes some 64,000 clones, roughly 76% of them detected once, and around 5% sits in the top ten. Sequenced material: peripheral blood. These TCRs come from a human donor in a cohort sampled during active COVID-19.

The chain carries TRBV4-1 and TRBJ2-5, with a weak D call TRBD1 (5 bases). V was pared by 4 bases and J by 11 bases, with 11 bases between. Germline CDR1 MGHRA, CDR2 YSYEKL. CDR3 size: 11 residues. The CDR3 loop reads CASSPDSGQYF. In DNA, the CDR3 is TGCGCCAGCAGCCCCGACAGTGGGCAGTACTTC.

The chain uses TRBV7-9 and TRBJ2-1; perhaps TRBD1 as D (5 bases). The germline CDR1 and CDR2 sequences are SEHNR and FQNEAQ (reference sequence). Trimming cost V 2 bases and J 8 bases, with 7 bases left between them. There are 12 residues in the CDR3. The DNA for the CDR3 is TGTGCCAGCAGCTTATGGGGCGATGAGCAGTTCTTC. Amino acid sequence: CASSLWGDEQFF.

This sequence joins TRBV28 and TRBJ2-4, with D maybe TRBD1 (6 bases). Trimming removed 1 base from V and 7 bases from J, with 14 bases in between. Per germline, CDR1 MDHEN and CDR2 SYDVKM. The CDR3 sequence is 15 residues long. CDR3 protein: CASSLSPQGGNIQYF. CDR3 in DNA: TGTGCCAGCAGTTTATCCCCACAGGGTGGGAACATTCAGTACTTC.

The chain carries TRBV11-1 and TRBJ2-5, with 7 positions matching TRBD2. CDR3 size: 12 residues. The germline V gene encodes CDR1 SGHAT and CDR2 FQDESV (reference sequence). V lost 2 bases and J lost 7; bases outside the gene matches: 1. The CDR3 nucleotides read TGTGCCAGCAGCTTACCGGGGGGGACCCAGTACTTC. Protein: CASSLPGGTQYF.

The CDR3 loop is CASSGDSLEQYF. In DNA, the CDR3 is TGTGCCAGCAGTGGGGACTCCCTCGAGCAGTACTTC. The chain joins TRBV2 to TRBJ2-7, with a possible D match to TRBD2 (6 bases). The germline CDR1 and CDR2 sequences are SNHLY and FYNNEI. This CDR3 has 12 amino acids. The V end was cut by 4 bases, the J end by 6 bases, with 10 bases between.

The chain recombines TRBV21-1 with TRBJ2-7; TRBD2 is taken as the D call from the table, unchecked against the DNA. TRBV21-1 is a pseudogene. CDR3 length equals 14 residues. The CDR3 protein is CASSTRDSSYEQYF. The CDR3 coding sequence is TGTGCCAGCAGCACCCGGGATAGTTCCTACGAGCAGTACTTC.

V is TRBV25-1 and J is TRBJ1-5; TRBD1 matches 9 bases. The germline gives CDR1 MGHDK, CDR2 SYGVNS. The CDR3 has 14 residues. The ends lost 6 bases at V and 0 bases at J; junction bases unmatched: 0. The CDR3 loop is CASRGQGSNQPQHF. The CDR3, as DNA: TGTGCCAGCAGGGGACAGGGTAGCAATCAGCCCCAGCATTTT.

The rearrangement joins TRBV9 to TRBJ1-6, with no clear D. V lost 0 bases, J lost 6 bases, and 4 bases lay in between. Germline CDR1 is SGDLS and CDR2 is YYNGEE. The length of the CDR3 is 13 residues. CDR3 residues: CASSVDSNSPLHF. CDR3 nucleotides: TGTGCCAGCAGCGTAGACTCTAATTCACCCCTCCACTTT.

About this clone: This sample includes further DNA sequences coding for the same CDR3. The DNA of the CDR3 is TGTGCCAGCAGTAAGGGACAGAGTAATGAAAAACTGTTTTTT. It codes for CASSKGQSNEKLFF. The chain recombines TRBV6-5 with TRBJ1-4; 7 bases are a match to TRBD1. The V and J ends lost 5 bases and 4 bases, in that order; junction bases with no gene match: 4. Germline V gene sequence: CDR1 MNHEY, CDR2 SVGAGI. This CDR3 is built from 14 residues.

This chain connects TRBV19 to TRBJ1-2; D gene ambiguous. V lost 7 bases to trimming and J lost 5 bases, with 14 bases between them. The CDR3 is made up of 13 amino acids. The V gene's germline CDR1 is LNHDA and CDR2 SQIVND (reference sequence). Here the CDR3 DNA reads TGTGCCAGTATCGGTGCCGGGTGGTATGGCTACACCTTC. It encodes CASIGAGWYGYTF. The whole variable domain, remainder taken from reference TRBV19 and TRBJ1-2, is DGGITQSPKYLFRKEGQNVTLSCEQNLNHDAMYWYRQDPGQGLRLIYYSQIVNDFQKGDIAEGYSVSREKKESFPLTVTSAQKNPTAFYLCASIGAGWYGYTFGSGTRLTVV.

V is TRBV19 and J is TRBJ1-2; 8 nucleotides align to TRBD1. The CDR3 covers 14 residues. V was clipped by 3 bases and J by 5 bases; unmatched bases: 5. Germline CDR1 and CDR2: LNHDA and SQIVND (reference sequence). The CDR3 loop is CASSMRQGNYGYTF. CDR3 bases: TGTGCCAGTAGTATGCGACAGGGGAATTATGGCTACACCTTC.

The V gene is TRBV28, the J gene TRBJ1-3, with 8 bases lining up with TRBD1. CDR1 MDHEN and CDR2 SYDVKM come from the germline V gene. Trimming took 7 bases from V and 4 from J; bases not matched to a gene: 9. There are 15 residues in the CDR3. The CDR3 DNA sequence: TGTGCCAGCAAGCCGACAGGGGAGGCAGGAAACACCATATATTTT. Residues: CASKPTGEAGNTIYF. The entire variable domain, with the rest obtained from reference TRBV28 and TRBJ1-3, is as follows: DVKVTQSSRYLVKRTGEKVFLECVQDMDHENMFWYRQDPGLGLRLIYFSYDVKMKEKGDIPEGYSVSREKKERFSLILESASTNQTSMYLCASKPTGEAGNTIYFGEGSWLTVV.

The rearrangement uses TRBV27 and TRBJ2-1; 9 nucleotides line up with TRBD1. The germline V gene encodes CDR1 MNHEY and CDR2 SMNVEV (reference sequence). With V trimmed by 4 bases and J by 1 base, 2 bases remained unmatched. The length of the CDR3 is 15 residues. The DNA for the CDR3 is TGTGCCAGCAGTTCGGACAGGGGATCCTACAATGAGCAGTTCTTC. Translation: CASSSDRGSYNEQFF.

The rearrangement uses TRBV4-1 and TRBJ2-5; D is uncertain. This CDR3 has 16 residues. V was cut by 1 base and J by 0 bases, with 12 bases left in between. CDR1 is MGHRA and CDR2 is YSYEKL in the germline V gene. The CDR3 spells CASSQGMRSYQETQYF. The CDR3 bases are TGCGCCAGCAGCCAAGGGATGAGGTCGTACCAAGAGACCCAGTACTTC.

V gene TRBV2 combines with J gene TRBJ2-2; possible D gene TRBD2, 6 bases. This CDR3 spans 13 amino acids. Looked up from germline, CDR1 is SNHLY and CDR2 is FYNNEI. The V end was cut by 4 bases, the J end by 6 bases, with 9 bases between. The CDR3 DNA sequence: TGTGCCAGCAGTGCGGGGGTACCCGGGGAGCTGTTTTTT. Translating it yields CASSAGVPGELFF. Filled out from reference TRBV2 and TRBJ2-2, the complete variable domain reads EPEVTQTPSHQVTQMGQEVILRCVPISNHLYFYWYRQILGQKVEFLVSFYNNEISEKSEIFDDQFSVERPDGSNFTLKIRSTKLEDSAMYFCASSAGVPGELFFGEGSRLTVL.

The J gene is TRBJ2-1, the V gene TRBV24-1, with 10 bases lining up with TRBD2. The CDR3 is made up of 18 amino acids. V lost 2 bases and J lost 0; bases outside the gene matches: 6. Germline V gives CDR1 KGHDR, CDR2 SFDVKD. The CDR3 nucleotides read TGTGCCACCAGTGATTCGTCGCCTAGCGGGGGCTCCTACAATGAGCAGTTCTTC. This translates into CATSDSSPSGGSYNEQFF.

The chain's CDR3 is CASSGTQGVEQFF. The CDR3 DNA follows: TGTGCCAGCAGCGGGACGCAGGGGGTAGAGCAGTTCTTC. The genes are TRBV6-5 and TRBJ2-1, with 7 bases identical to TRBD1. The CDR3 extends over 13 amino acids. The V gene end was trimmed by 6 bases and the J gene end by 10 bases; junction bases not matched to a gene: 9. Germline CDR1 reads MNHEY; CDR2 reads SVGAGI.

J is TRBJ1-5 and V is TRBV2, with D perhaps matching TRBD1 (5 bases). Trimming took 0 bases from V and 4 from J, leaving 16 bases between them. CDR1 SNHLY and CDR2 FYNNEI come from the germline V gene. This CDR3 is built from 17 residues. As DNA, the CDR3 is TGTGCCAGCAGTGAAGCGCCTCCGGGGGTTTGGAATCAGCCCCAGCATTTT. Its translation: CASSEAPPGVWNQPQHF.